The entry below describes one TCR beta chain. This clone's antigen is unknown. One base away there is no much larger clone; base qualities are not given. Trimming costs V 8 bases and J 1 base, and their ends lie 11 bases apart. The CDR3 covers 14 residues, taking in both the cysteine and the phenylalanine. Only CDR3 DNA remains: 42 bases, in frame from the first base. Looking up the germline V gene yields CDR1 SGHTA and CDR2 FQGTGA. These data are taken from a study of Graves' ophthalmopathy and Graves' hyperthyroidism (dated by TCRdb to the late 2010s). Describing the broader study: Hyperthyroidism was considered stable if no progression to ophthalmopathy occurred within 18 months of follow-up. The study used signatures of the TCR beta repertoire to tell Graves' ophthalmopathy apart from Graves' hyperthyroidism and to predict which patients would progress to ophthalmopathy. In total, 135 blood samples were TCR-sequenced: 40 to 45 ophthalmopathy, roughly 80 hyperthyroidism and roughly 17 hyperthyroidism-to-ophthalmopathy patients. To explore V-J signatures that distinguish ophthalmopathy from hyperthyroidism, a discovery set of 100 patients was enrolled, made up of around 44 with ophthalmopathy and roughly 57 with stable hyperthyroidism. The independent validation cohort included 18 to 20 hyperthyroidism patients plus 17 patients who later progressed from hyperthyroidism to ophthalmopathy. In about six hyperthyroidism patients, the T-cell repertoire of thyroid tissue was compared with the T-cell repertoire of blood. Following sampling, methimazole starting at 30 mg daily was administered to hyperthyroidism patients, and high-dose intravenous methylprednisolone was administered to ophthalmopathy patients.

The study at large found these results: In validation, the model predicted ophthalmopathy progression with about 71% sensitivity and around 72% specificity; roughly 11 predicted patients were CT-confirmed with GO in a median of about 7.1 months. Sample size was not predetermined statistically, and investigators were not blinded to group allocation. Among expanded thyroid clonotypes with frequency above 0.001, most also showed up in blood, which suggests that blood repertoires may reflect the thyroid immune response. The 13-signature model separated ophthalmopathy from stable hyperthyroidism with 87.88% sensitivity and less than 83% specificity in cross-validation, and 80%/75% in the test set.

TCR beta CDR3 regions were amplified from RNA transcripts for repertoire sequencing. HTBI primers and the Qiagen OneStep RT-PCR kit were used in a first-round RT-PCR, which was followed by a second-round multiplex PCR, size selection and purification. Libraries were sequenced on an Illumina HiSeq2000 using paired-end 100 bp reads. On the study's bioinformatics: SOAPnuke was used to process the reads, throwing out any read that had adapters, had uncalled bases, had a mean Phred below 15, or lacked an exact constant-primer or identifier match. COPE v1.2.5 was used to merge high-quality paired reads. Unique nucleotide sequences were defined as clonotypes and aligned to IMGT TRB V, D and J references using MiTCR v1.1. The analysis was limited to V-J combinations with a frequency above 0.0001, which together covered roughly 99% of the repertoires. For each V-J combination, a TCR clonal expansion and chaos score was defined as F50 clonal expansion divided by the chaos observed in the TCRdist matrix. Features were reduced by Welch's t-statistics and random forest to around 14 V-J combinations, which fed a naive Bayes classifier. The similarity between thyroid and blood repertoires was quantified using the Morisita-Horn index. TCRdb itself trimmed the public reads at Q25 with fastp, ran MiXCR and retained productive beta chains. Each entry merges the rows of one CDR3 protein and shows their most common DNA and genes. TCRdb, not the original authors, processed these V and J calls. The sample includes 900,000 to 1,200,000 distinct CDR3 sequences, with about 35% observed a single time. 8.5% to 14% of the sample is held by the ten biggest clonotypes.

Hyperthyroidism patients were newly diagnosed, with disease duration under 2 months, and aged 18 to 65 years. Patients with other autoimmune diseases, uncontrolled infections, pregnancy or lactation were excluded from the study. Clinical symptoms, serum thyroxine, TRAb, thyroid ultrasound and orbital computed tomography formed the basis of the diagnosis. Total RNA was extracted using Trizol reagent, and RNA quality was checked on an Agilent 2100 Bioanalyzer. Recombination connected TRBV7-3 to TRBJ2-2; the D gene may be TRBD1 or TRBD2, since each aligns over 5 bases. Sequencing input: peripheral blood or thyroid tissue (not recorded which). The sequence derives from an adult man with Graves' hyperthyroidism. DNA sequence: TGTGCCAGCGGGAGTAGGGGGAACACCGGGGAGCTGTTTTTT. Its coded protein is CASGSRGNTGELFF.